The 11 T cell receptor beta chains given below trace back to one sample, sequenced in a study of CD8+CD57+ T cells in acquired aplastic anemia. Genomic DNA acted as the template from which TCR beta VDJ combination and CDR3 sequence profiling were carried out. A single record per CDR3 protein comes from TCRdb applying MiXCR to the reads. The sample holds about 180,000 distinct CDR3 sequences; roughly three fifths are singletons and the top ten take 42%. Only patients with CD8+CD57+ cell expansion on flow cytometry were chosen for sequencing. The sequencing sample was made of sorted CD4+, CD8+, or CD8+CD57+ T cells (not recorded which) from PBMCs. Receptors were obtained from a human donor with aplastic anemia.

This sequence joins TRBV2 and TRBJ2-7; 11 nucleotides line up with TRBD2. CDR1 is SNHLY and CDR2 is FYNNEI in the germline V gene. V lost 1 base and J lost 5; bases outside the gene matches: 10. This CDR3 is built from 17 residues. CDR3: CASSEGKLAGGLDEQYF. The CDR3 coding sequence is TGTGCCAGCAGTGAAGGGAAGTTAGCGGGAGGGCTGGACGAGCAGTACTTC.

The chain has TRBV7-8 and TRBJ2-5, with no clear D. The V and J ends lost 3 bases and 4 bases respectively, with 12 bases between them. The germline V gene has CDR1 SGHVS and CDR2 FQNEAQ. The CDR3 length is 14 residues. This chain's CDR3 is CASSLALQRETQYF. CDR3 nucleotide sequence: TGTGCCAGCAGCTTGGCGCTCCAGAGAGAGACCCAGTACTTC.

Notes on this clonotype: At one boundary the junction diverges from the germline segment, which might be a read error. This chain connects TRBV2 to TRBJ1-6; the D gene is possibly TRBD1 (5 bases). The CDR3 has 13 amino acids. In germline, CDR1 is SNHLY, CDR2 FYNNEI. The CDR3 region is CASQDGGNSPLHF. CDR3 sequence (DNA): TGTGCCAGCCAGGACGGGGGGAATTCGCCCCTCCACTTT.

J is TRBJ1-2 and V is TRBV24-1; D unclear. Trimming pared 2 bases from V and 3 bases from J, leaving 3 bases between. The germline gives CDR1 KGHDR, CDR2 SFDVKD. CDR3 length: 12 amino acids. CDR3 loop: CATSDYYYGYTF. The CDR3 region has the DNA TGTGCCACCAGTGATTATTACTATGGCTACACCTTC.

This chain joins TRBV24-1 and TRBJ2-7; possible D gene TRBD1, 6 bases. The CDR3 is 12 amino acids. Trimming took off 4 bases at V and 3 bases at J, with 6 bases between the two ends. From germline, CDR1 is KGHDR and CDR2 SFDVKD. The CDR3 sequence is CATSDRGYEQYF. The CDR3 bases are TGTGCCACCAGTGACAGGGGCTACGAGCAGTACTTC.

The chain employs TRBV2 and TRBJ2-1, with 9 nucleotides matching TRBD2. CDR1 is SNHLY, CDR2 FYNNEI, per germline. V was clipped by 4 bases and J by 10 bases; unmatched bases: 8. CDR3 length: 14 amino acids. The CDR3 loop is CASSGPAGGREQFF. The CDR3 DNA reads TGTGCCAGCAGTGGCCCAGCGGGAGGTCGGGAGCAGTTCTTC.

The gene calls are TRBV9 and TRBJ1-2, with 7 bases matching TRBD1. Per germline, CDR1 SGDLS and CDR2 YYNGEE. The V segment lost 7 bases and the J segment 4 bases; nucleotides outside the gene matches: 10. The CDR3 is made up of 14 amino acids. The CDR3 DNA reads TGTGCCAGCGACTTACAGGGGATGAGCTATGGCTACACCTTC. Translating it yields CASDLQGMSYGYTF.

This clonotype was recorded many times. The genes are TRBV19 and TRBJ1-2; 10 nucleotides align to TRBD1. The trim removed 3 bases at V and 5 bases at J, leaving 3 bases unmatched. The CDR3 is 14 residues long. CDR1 is LNHDA and CDR2 is SQIVND in the germline V gene (reference sequence). CDR3 sequence (DNA): TGTGCCAGTAGTATGGGGACAGGGGCGTATGGCTACACCTTC. This encodes CASSMGTGAYGYTF.

The rearrangement joins TRBV5-6 to TRBJ1-6; 7 positions agree with TRBD1. The V segment lost 1 base and the J segment 7 bases; nucleotides outside the gene matches: 5. The CDR3 runs 15 residues. Per the germline V gene, CDR1 is SGHDT and CDR2 is YYEEEE. CDR3 loop: CASSLYAGGNSPLHF. DNA of the CDR3: TGTGCCAGCAGCTTGTATGCAGGGGGGAATTCACCCCTCCACTTT.

J is TRBJ1-3 and V is TRBV20-1, with D possibly being TRBD1 (6 bases). The CDR3 consists of 14 residues. CDR1 and CDR2 (germline): DFQATT, SNEGSKA (reference sequence). With 3 bases removed from V and 4 bases from J, the gap between germline ends came to 13 bases. This chain's CDR3 is CSARLQGWGNTIYF. The CDR3, as DNA: TGCAGTGCTAGGCTACAGGGTTGGGGAAACACCATATATTTT.

This clonotype was seen only once. V gene TRBV7-2 combines with J gene TRBJ1-5; unclear D gene. V was pared by 5 bases and J by 0 bases, with 11 bases between. The germline V gene has CDR1 SGHTA and CDR2 FQGNSA. This CDR3 region has 15 residues. In DNA, the CDR3 is TGTGCCAGCAGCGAGGGAGTTAATAGCAATCAGCCCCAGCATTTT. Its translation: CASSEGVNSNQPQHF.